A single sample gave rise to the 27 T cell receptor beta chains below, sequenced in a study of blood T cell repertoires in COVID-19. Profiled with immunoSEQ multiplex PCR; TCRdb holds only in-frame clones, not every one. The table records about 150,000 clones, around 84% of them present only once. Sequencing used PBMCs or T cells enriched from blood (not recorded which). These receptors came from a man aged 45-60 years who had recovered from COVID-19.

This clone was recorded at least ten times. The chain is built from TRBV6-2 or TRBV6-3 and TRBJ2-7; D gene uncertain. CDR1 is MNHEY, CDR2 SVGEGT, per germline. Trimming took 5 bases from V and 0 from J, leaving 14 bases between them. The CDR3 runs to 15 residues. As DNA, the CDR3 is TGTGCCAGCAGTGCTACTTCACAGAGCTCCTACGAGCAGTACTTC. Its translation: CASSATSQSSYEQYF.

The chain joins TRBV9 to TRBJ2-7, with TRBD1 identical over 8 bases. V was clipped by 3 bases and J by 1 base; unmatched bases: 6. The CDR3 extends over 15 amino acids. CDR1 SGDLS and CDR2 YYNGEE come from the germline V gene. The DNA of the CDR3 is TGTGCCAGCAGCGCCGGGACAGGCGCTTCCTACGAGCAGTACTTC. It codes for CASSAGTGASYEQYF. Drawing the rest from reference TRBV9 and TRBJ2-7, the complete variable domain is DSGVTQTPKHLITATGQRVTLRCSPRSGDLSVYWYQQSLDQGLQFLIQYYNGEERAKGNILERFSAQQFPDLHSELNLSSLELGDSALYFCASSAGTGASYEQYFGPGTRLTVT.

The chain combines TRBV6-5 with TRBJ2-7; 7 positions match TRBD1. Germline values: CDR1 MNHEY, CDR2 SVGAGI. After removal of 10 bases from V and 3 bases from J, the junction contained 9 bases not matched to a gene. The CDR3 covers 13 residues. CDR3 bases: TGTGCCACGGGTAGGGGGCGAGACTACGAGCAGTACTTC. Protein product: CATGRGRDYEQYF.

The V call is TRBV29-1, the J call TRBJ2-5; maybe TRBD1 (6 bases). The germline CDR1 and CDR2 sequences are SQVTM and ANQGSEA. The CDR3 loop spans 14 amino acids. Trimming took off 5 bases at V and 1 base at J, with 14 bases between the two ends. CDR3 in amino acids: CSVRDNSFQETQYF. The CDR3 region has the DNA TGCAGCGTTCGGGACAACTCTTTCCAAGAGACCCAGTACTTC. Supplemented by reference TRBV29-1 and TRBJ2-5, the full variable domain reads SAVISQKPSRDICQRGTSLTIQCQVDSQVTMMFWYRQQPGQSLTLIATANQGSEATYESGFVIDKFPISRPNLTFSTLTVSNMSPEDSSIYLCSVRDNSFQETQYFGPGTRLLVL.

The gene calls are TRBV9 and TRBJ1-3; a possible D gene is TRBD1 (6 bases). V lost 0 bases to trimming and J lost 2 bases, with 15 bases between them. The CDR3 has 17 amino acids. Germline V gene lookup returns CDR1 SGDLS and CDR2 YYNGEE. CDR3: CASSVDRAGLAGNTIYF. The CDR3, as DNA: TGTGCCAGCAGCGTAGACAGGGCTGGTTTGGCTGGAAACACCATATATTTT.

V is TRBV11-1 and J is TRBJ1-1, with 8 bases fitting TRBD1. Germline V CDR1 and CDR2: SGHAT, FQDESV (reference sequence). J gave up 1 base and V 3 bases, and 1 base lay outside the gene matches. The CDR3 covers 14 residues. The CDR3 coding sequence is TGTGCCAGCAGCTTTCAGGGGGCGAACACTGAAGCTTTCTTT. This translates into CASSFQGANTEAFF.

This chain links TRBV18 with TRBJ1-5; D is unresolved. V was shortened by 5 bases and J by 4 bases, with 9 bases between the two germline ends. The CDR3 is made up of 13 amino acids. CDR1 is KGHSH and CDR2 is LQKENI in the germline V gene. CDR3 protein: CASSSSQNQPQHF. CDR3 sequence (DNA): TGTGCCAGCTCAAGTTCTCAGAATCAGCCCCAGCATTTT.

This chain joins TRBV6-5 and TRBJ1-6; perhaps TRBD1 as D (6 bases). Germline CDR1 is MNHEY and CDR2 is SVGAGI. The CDR3 is 16 residues long. Trimming left V 6 bases short and J 5 bases short, with 17 bases between. The CDR3 loop is CASRYEVTGNNSPLHF. CDR3 bases: TGTGCCAGCAGATACGAAGTGACAGGCAATAATTCACCCCTCCACTTT.

In its sample, this clone was seen once. The V call is TRBV19, the J call TRBJ1-2, with 7 nucleotides matching TRBD1. The CDR3 contains 15 residues. Germline V gene sequence: CDR1 LNHDA, CDR2 SQIVND (reference sequence). Trimming removed 4 bases from V and 1 base from J; junction bases left unmatched: 6. CDR3 residues: CASSNAGGINYGYTF. The CDR3 DNA sequence: TGTGCCAGTAGTAACGCAGGGGGTATTAACTATGGCTACACCTTC.

The genes are TRBV18 and TRBJ2-1; D possibly corresponds to TRBD1 (6 bases). Germline CDR1 is KGHSH and CDR2 is LQKENI. This CDR3 comprises 15 residues. With 2 bases removed from V and 7 bases from J, the gap between germline ends came to 15 bases. CDR3 DNA sequence: TGTGCCAGCTCACCAACAGGGTATTTAATGAATGAGCAGTTCTTC. Its protein is CASSPTGYLMNEQFF.

The CDR3 protein is CASSPQGESNSPLHF. The CDR3 DNA reads as TGTGCCAGTAGTCCTCAGGGGGAAAGTAATTCACCCCTCCACTTT. The genes are TRBV19 and TRBJ1-6; 7 bases are a match to TRBD1. J was trimmed by 6 bases and V by 5 bases; bases with no gene match: 7. The CDR3 loop spans 15 amino acids. Germline assignment: CDR1 LNHDA and CDR2 SQIVND (reference sequence).

The CDR3 spells CASSVESGVGGTEAFF. Here the CDR3 DNA reads TGTGCCAGCAGCGTAGAATCCGGGGTAGGGGGCACTGAAGCTTTCTTT. This chain links TRBV9 with TRBJ1-1; possibly TRBD1 for D (6 bases). CDR3 length: 16 amino acids. Germline V gene sequence: CDR1 SGDLS, CDR2 YYNGEE. The V and J ends lost 0 bases and 4 bases respectively, with 16 bases between them.

The rearrangement uses TRBV6-5 and TRBJ1-6; D is unclear. CDR1 and CDR2 (germline): MNHEY, SVGAGI. This CDR3 region has 13 residues. The V gene lost 2 bases and the J gene lost 8 bases, with 7 bases spanning the gap. The chain's CDR3 is CASSYTLDSPLHF. The CDR3 nucleotides read TGTGCCAGCAGTTACACTCTGGATTCACCCCTCCACTTT.

The chain recombines TRBV12-3 or TRBV12-4 with TRBJ2-3; possibly TRBD2 for D (6 bases). This CDR3 has 13 residues. V was cut by 7 bases and J by 3 bases, with 11 bases left in between. In DNA form, the CDR3 reads TGTGCCAGCAACCGGGGGAGAACAGATACGCAGTATTTT. It encodes CASNRGRTDTQYF.

This chain uses TRBV14 with TRBJ1-4; 8 bases fit TRBD1. Trimming cost V 4 bases and J 8 bases; bases outside gene matches: 12. Germline lookup yields CDR1 SGHDN and CDR2 FVKESK. This CDR3 has 16 residues. The CDR3 nucleotides read TGTGCCAGCAGCCTAGGAAGACAGGGGAATCTCGAAAAACTGTTTTTT. It encodes CASSLGRQGNLEKLFF. Full variable domain (missing parts from reference TRBV14 and TRBJ1-4): EAGVTQFPSHSVIEKGQTVTLRCDPISGHDNLYWYRRVMGKEIKFLLHFVKESKQDESGMPNNRFLAERTGGTYSTLKVQPAELEDSGVYFCASSLGRQGNLEKLFFGSGTQLSVL.

V and J are TRBV7-2 and TRBJ2-7, with 10 bases that match TRBD1. The CDR3 totals 16 residues. The germline V gene encodes CDR1 SGHTA and CDR2 FQGNSA. Trimming took 0 bases from V and 7 from J; bases not matched to a gene: 9. CDR3 nucleotides: TGTGCCAGCAGCTTAGCGAGGACAGGGGGTCTGGGTGAGCAGTACTTC. Translated: CASSLARTGGLGEQYF.

The chain joins TRBV5-5 to TRBJ2-1; possibly TRBD2 for D (5 bases). V dropped 1 base and J dropped 0 bases, with 8 bases sitting between them. The germline V gene has CDR1 SGHKS and CDR2 YYEKEE (reference sequence). This CDR3 spans 15 amino acids. The CDR3 DNA sequence: TGTGCCAGCAGCTTGTTGGCGGGCTCCTACAATGAGCAGTTCTTC. As protein: CASSLLAGSYNEQFF.

The rearrangement uses TRBV6-5 and TRBJ1-2; D is uncertain. This CDR3 region has 15 residues. The V gene's germline CDR1 is MNHEY and CDR2 SVGAGI. Trimming pared 2 bases from V and 7 bases from J, leaving 17 bases between. The CDR3: CASSYEASRLSGYTF. The CDR3 DNA reads TGTGCCAGCAGTTACGAGGCATCGAGATTGAGTGGCTACACCTTC.

The chain joins TRBV2 to TRBJ1-5, with 10 bases that match TRBD1. The V gene's germline CDR1 is SNHLY and CDR2 FYNNEI. CDR3 length equals 14 residues. With V trimmed by 5 bases and J by 5 bases, 3 bases remained unmatched. The CDR3 is CASSLDRGYQPQHF. CDR3 DNA sequence: TGTGCCAGCAGTCTGGACAGGGGGTATCAGCCCCAGCATTTT.

There are a few counts of this clone. The J gene is TRBJ2-5, the V gene TRBV7-2; weak D call: TRBD2 (6 bases). V was clipped by 5 bases and J by 5 bases, with 15 bases between them. Germline assignment: CDR1 SGHTA and CDR2 FQGNSA. This CDR3 has 14 residues. CDR3 bases: TGTGCCAGCAGCCGTGACTGGGCGGGGGAGACCCAGTACTTC. Its protein is CASSRDWAGETQYF.

The chain is built from TRBV6-2 or TRBV6-3 and TRBJ2-6, with 12 bases aligning to TRBD2. The CDR3 consists of 18 residues. Germline lookup yields CDR1 MNHEY and CDR2 SVGEGT. The V segment lost 4 bases and the J segment 0 bases; nucleotides outside the gene matches: 4. The CDR3 is CASSWTSGAYSGANVLTF. For the CDR3, the DNA is TGTGCCAGCAGTTGGACTAGCGGGGCCTACTCTGGGGCCAACGTCCTGACTTTC.

This clone occurred a few times. The chain carries TRBV4-1 and TRBJ2-2, with a possible D match to TRBD2 (7 bases). With 3 bases removed from V and 3 bases from J, the gap between germline ends came to 11 bases. The germline V gene encodes CDR1 MGHRA and CDR2 YSYEKL. The CDR3 has 15 residues. CDR3 nucleotide sequence: TGCGCCAGCAGCCAGAGGGAGGGGGACACCGGGGAGCTGTTTTTT. It codes for CASSQREGDTGELFF.

V is TRBV11-3 and J is TRBJ1-2, with a weak D call TRBD1 (5 bases). Germline CDR1 reads SGHNT; CDR2 reads YENEEA. The CDR3 runs to 14 residues. Between the trimmed V and J ends, which lost 4 bases and 6 bases, there was a span of 15 bases. The DNA of the CDR3 is TGTGCCAGCAGCTCGCCCGGGGGGTTCGATGGCTACACCTTC. Amino acids: CASSSPGGFDGYTF.

This chain's CDR3 is CASSWTGRGELFF. The CDR3 DNA is TGTGCCAGCAGCTGGACAGGGAGAGGGGAGCTGTTTTTT. V is TRBV7-3 and J is TRBJ2-2, with 8 bases matching TRBD1. The CDR3 is 13 amino acids. CDR1 and CDR2 from the germline V gene are SGHTA and FQGTGA. With 4 bases clipped from V and 8 bases from J, the junction kept 3 bases outside the gene matches.

This chain connects TRBV18 to TRBJ2-1, with 11 bases aligning to TRBD2. After removal of 3 bases from V and 1 base from J, the junction contained 2 bases not matched to a gene. The CDR3 runs to 16 residues. Germline V gene data show CDR1 as KGHSH and CDR2 as LQKENI. The DNA for the CDR3 is TGTGCCAGCTCACCCTCTAGCGGGGGGTCCTACAATGAGCAGTTCTTC. Protein sequence: CASSPSSGGSYNEQFF.

The chain has TRBV5-5 and TRBJ1-1; 7 bases align to TRBD1. J gave up 4 bases and V 3 bases, and 9 bases lay outside the gene matches. This CDR3 has 15 amino acids. Germline V gene lookup returns CDR1 SGHKS and CDR2 YYEKEE (reference sequence). The CDR3 nucleotides read TGTGCCAGCAGCTCGCGACAGGGACGAGGCACTGAAGCTTTCTTT. The encoded protein is CASSSRQGRGTEAFF.

CDR3 loop: CASSPSFSAYEQYF. For the CDR3, the DNA is TGTGCCAGCAGTCCCAGTTTCTCCGCCTACGAGCAGTACTTC. V and J are TRBV6-5 and TRBJ2-7, with D hard to call. Trimming cost V 5 bases and J 2 bases, with 13 bases left between them. Germline V gene sequence: CDR1 MNHEY, CDR2 SVGAGI. The CDR3 is made up of 14 amino acids.